The rows below give T cell receptor beta chains drawn from one sample of a study of T cell responses to AZD1222 COVID-19 vaccine. Clones were sequenced by immunoSEQ multiplex PCR, and TCRdb holds only the in-frame ones, with some missing. Of over 150,000 clones in the sample, 88% were seen once. Sequencing used peripheral blood, obtained 28 days after the second AZD1222 dose. The source of these receptors is an adult who received the AZD1222 COVID-19 vaccine. CDR3s include the opening cysteine and the closing phenylalanine or tryptophan. A D gene is named only where the DNA matches it firmly. Rows may omit the clone size; those that give it use once, few, many or a size class.

j_gene | v_gene | d_gene | abundance | CDR3nt | CDR3aa
TRBJ1-6 | TRBV19 | NA | NA | TGTGCCAGTAGTATAGTGGGCAGGGATAATTCACCCCTCCACTTT | CASSIVGRDNSPLHF
TRBJ2-7 | TRBV7-2 | TRBD1 | NA | TGTGCCAGCAGCTTTACAGGGGGCGGGTACGAGCAGTACTTC | CASSFTGGGYEQYF
TRBJ1-6 | TRBV6-5 | NA | few | TGTGCCAGCAGAGGGCCGAGGAATTCACCCCTCCACTTT | CASRGPRNSPLHF
TRBJ1-2 | TRBV10-3 | NA | NA | TGTGCCATCAGTGACACCCCCAACTATGGCTACACCTTC | CAISDTPNYGYTF
TRBJ2-3 | TRBV4-3 | TRBD1 | NA | TGCGCCAGCAGCCTAAACAGGGGTAGCACAGATACGCAGTATTTT | CASSLNRGSTDTQYF
TRBJ1-5 | TRBV7-9 | NA | NA | TGTGCCAGCAGCTGGGGGGGTGGGCAGCCCCAGCATTTT | CASSWGGGQPQHF
TRBJ1-5 | TRBV2 | NA | NA | TGTGCCAGCAGTGAACTGGGGGGAGTAGGCAATCAGCCCCAGCATTTT | CASSELGGVGNQPQHF
TRBJ1-5 | TRBV5-5 | NA | NA | TGTGCCAGCAGCTTATCGGGGGCGGGAGGGCAGCCCCAGCATTTT | CASSLSGAGGQPQHF
TRBJ1-1 | TRBV29-1 | TRBD1 | NA | TGCAGCGCCGAACAGGGGGCGGACACTGAAGCTTTCTTT | CSAEQGADTEAFF
TRBJ1-4 | TRBV19 | TRBD1 | NA | TGTGCCAGTGCCCGGGACAGGGCTAATGAAAAACTGTTTTTT | CASARDRANEKLFF
TRBJ1-1 | TRBV5-5 | NA | NA | TGTGCCAGCAGCCCTACCTTCGGGGGGGGCACTGAAGCTTTCTTT | CASSPTFGGGTEAFF
TRBJ1-2 | TRBV18 | TRBD1 | NA | TGTGCCAGCTCACCTCGGACAGGGAAGAACTATGGCTACACCTTC | CASSPRTGKNYGYTF
TRBJ2-1 | TRBV30 | TRBD1 | NA | TGTGCCTGGACCCCGGGACAGCCTTACAATGAGCAGTTCTTC | CAWTPGQPYNEQFF
TRBJ2-1 | TRBV11-1 | NA | NA | TGTGCCAGCAGCTTACCCGGGCGCAGCTCCTACAATGAGCAGTTCTTC | CASSLPGRSSYNEQFF
TRBJ1-6 | TRBV9 | TRBD1 | few | TGTGCCAGCAGCGCCACCTTACAGGGGAATTCACCCCTCCACTTT | CASSATLQGNSPLHF
TRBJ2-7 | TRBV4-1 | NA | few | TGCGCCAGCAGCCAAGATGGGTACGAGCAGTACTTC | CASSQDGYEQYF
TRBJ1-2 | TRBV29-1 | NA | NA | TGCAGCGTTGAAGGCAGACAGGCAAACTATGGCTACACCTTC | CSVEGRQANYGYTF
TRBJ1-6 | TRBV11-2 | NA | NA | TGTGCCAGCAGCTTAAGGGCAGGGGATTCACCCCTCCACTTT | CASSLRAGDSPLHF
TRBJ1-1 | TRBV5-1 | NA | once | TGCGCCAGCAGCTTGGAGGGGGGAGAAGCTTTCTTT | CASSLEGGEAFF
TRBJ2-1 | TRBV7-2 | NA | NA | TGTGCCAGCAGCGTATATAAGGGCAGGAATGAGCAGTTCTTC | CASSVYKGRNEQFF
TRBJ1-2 | TRBV6-1 | TRBD1 | NA | TGTGCCAGCAGTGAAGTGAAACAGGGGGGCTACACCTTC | CASSEVKQGGYTF
TRBJ1-1 | TRBV19 | NA | NA | TGTGCCAGTAGTCTTCGGGACACTGAAGCTTTCTTT | CASSLRDTEAFF
TRBJ2-7 | TRBV12-3/TRBV12-4 | NA | NA | TGTGCCAGCAGTTTATCGTACTATGAGCAGTACTTC | CASSLSYYEQYF
TRBJ1-5 | TRBV30 | NA | NA | TGTGCCGGACGGGACACCTACAATCAGCCCCAGCATTTT | CAGRDTYNQPQHF
TRBJ2-7 | TRBV5-5 | NA | NA | TGTGCCAGCAGCTTGGGGACCGGGGGCTCCTACGAGCAGTACTTC | CASSLGTGGSYEQYF
TRBJ2-2 | TRBV24-1 | NA | NA | TGTGCCACCAGGGGGGGCTCCACCGGGGAGCTGTTTTTT | CATRGGSTGELFF
TRBJ2-2 | TRBV5-1 | TRBD2 | NA | TGCGCCAGCAGCCCCAGACTAGCGGGGGGCCCAACGAACACCGGGGAGCTGTTTTTT | CASSPRLAGGPTNTGELFF
TRBJ1-1 | TRBV7-8 | NA | NA | TGTGCCAGCACCCCGTCGGGGGCGCAGACTGAAGCTTTCTTT | CASTPSGAQTEAFF
TRBJ1-5 | TRBV6-5 | TRBD1 | NA | TGTGCCAGCAGTTACTCGACAGGGGCTGACCAGCCCCAGCATTTT | CASSYSTGADQPQHF
TRBJ2-3 | TRBV7-2 | NA | NA | TGTGCCAGCAGCTTAGGGGGAGGCGGGTCCTCGGGCACAGATACGCAGTATTTT | CASSLGGGGSSGTDTQYF
TRBJ1-1 | TRBV7-8 | TRBD1 | few | TGTGCCAGCAGCGCCCGACAGGGGAACACTGAAGCTTTCTTT | CASSARQGNTEAFF
TRBJ2-7 | TRBV7-8 | TRBD2 | NA | TGTGCCAGCAGCTTAGCGTATGGAGCGGGGGCCCTCTACGAGCAGTACTTC | CASSLAYGAGALYEQYF
TRBJ1-2 | TRBV19 | NA | NA | TGTGCCAGTACCCCGGAGGGGGGGCGTGTTGGCTACACCTTC | CASTPEGGRVGYTF
TRBJ1-1 | TRBV19 | NA | NA | TGTGCCAGTAGGGATTCGGGCACTGAAGCTTTCTTT | CASRDSGTEAFF
TRBJ1-5 | TRBV19 | NA | NA | TGTGCCAGTAGTATACTAAGTGCCCGGCCCCAGCATTTT | CASSILSARPQHF
TRBJ1-6 | TRBV25-1 | TRBD1 | NA | TGTGCCAGCAGGTTGGACAGGGAAAATTCACCCCTCCACTTT | CASRLDRENSPLHF
TRBJ1-4 | TRBV7-6 | NA | NA | TGTGCCAGCAGCTCTACGGACAGCAGCAATGAAAAACTGTTTTTT | CASSSTDSSNEKLFF
TRBJ1-2 | TRBV3-1/TRBV3-2 | NA | NA | TGTGCCAGCAGCCGCCTGGGTGGTGGCTACACCTTC | CASSRLGGGYTF
TRBJ2-7 | TRBV7-2 | TRBD1 | NA | TGTGCCAGCAGCTACAACAGGGGCGGTCCCTACGAGCAGTACTTC | CASSYNRGGPYEQYF
TRBJ2-3 | TRBV10-1 | TRBD2 | NA | TGCGCCAGCAGTAGGACTAGCGGGGGGCTAGATACGCAGTATTTT | CASSRTSGGLDTQYF
TRBJ2-7 | TRBV14 | NA | few | TGTGCCAGCAGCCAAGATGAAGTTCCGTACTTC | CASSQDEVPYF
TRBJ1-1 | TRBV7-6 | NA | once | TGTGCCAGCAGCCAAACCAACGGGGCTGAAGCTTTCTTT | CASSQTNGAEAFF
TRBJ1-2 | TRBV6-4 | NA | NA | TGTGCCAACCACCGGGGGGTGGGAGGAGGCTACACCTTC | CANHRGVGGGYTF
TRBJ2-7 | TRBV28 | NA | NA | TGTGCCAGCAGTTCTCGGACACCTCTATCCTACGAGCAGTACTTC | CASSSRTPLSYEQYF
TRBJ1-3 | TRBV4-2 | TRBD1 | NA | TGTGCCAGCAGCCAAGATCCCACAGGGGTTAGAAACACCATATATTTT | CASSQDPTGVRNTIYF
TRBJ2-1 | TRBV5-4 | NA | NA | TGTGCCAGCAGCGCGGGGTGGAATGACTACAATGAGCAGTTCTTC | CASSAGWNDYNEQFF
TRBJ2-1 | TRBV24-1 | NA | NA | TGTGCCACCAGTGATCCAAATTGGCATAGTAATGAGCAGTTCTTC | CATSDPNWHSNEQFF